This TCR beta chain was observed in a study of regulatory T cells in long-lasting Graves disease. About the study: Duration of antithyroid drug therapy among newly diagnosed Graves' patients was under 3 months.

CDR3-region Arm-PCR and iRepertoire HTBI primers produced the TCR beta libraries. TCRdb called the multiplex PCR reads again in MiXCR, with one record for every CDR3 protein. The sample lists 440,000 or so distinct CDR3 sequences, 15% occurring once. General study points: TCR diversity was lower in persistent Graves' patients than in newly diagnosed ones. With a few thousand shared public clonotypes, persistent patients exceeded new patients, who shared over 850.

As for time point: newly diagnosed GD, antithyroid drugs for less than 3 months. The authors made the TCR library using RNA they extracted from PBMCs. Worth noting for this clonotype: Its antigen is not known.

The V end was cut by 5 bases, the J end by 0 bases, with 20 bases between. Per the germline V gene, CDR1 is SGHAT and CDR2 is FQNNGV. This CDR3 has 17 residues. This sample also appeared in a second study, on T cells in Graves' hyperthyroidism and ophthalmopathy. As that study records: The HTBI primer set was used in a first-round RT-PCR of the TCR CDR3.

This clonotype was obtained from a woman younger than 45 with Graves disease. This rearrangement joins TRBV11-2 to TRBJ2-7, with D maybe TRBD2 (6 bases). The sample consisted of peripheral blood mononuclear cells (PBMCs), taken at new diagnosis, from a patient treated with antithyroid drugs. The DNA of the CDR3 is TGTGCCAGCAGCCAAAGTAAAGGGGAGGCTAACTCCTACGAGCAGTACTTC. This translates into CASSQSKGEANSYEQYF.